This entry lists 22 T cell receptor beta chains sequenced from one sample in a study of shared clonotypes between healthy human individuals. Method: immunoSEQ multiplex PCR; TCRdb's copy keeps in-frame clones and lacks some. The repertoire consists of over a million clones, with around 74% occurring once and the leading ten covering 1.4%. The sample was memory CD4+ T cells sorted from blood. Indicated subset: CD45RA-negative fraction. The source of these receptors is a man younger than 35 in good health.

This clone was seen a few times. The CDR3 DNA follows: TGTGCCTGGAGTGTAGGGACAGCTTCTTGGGCTTTCTTT. Protein sequence: CAWSVGTASWAFF. The chain joins TRBV30 to TRBJ1-1; TRBD1 agrees at 7 bases. The CDR3 extends over 13 amino acids. CDR1 and CDR2 from the germline V gene are GTSNPN and SVGIG (reference sequence). V shed 0 bases and J 11 bases; nucleotides not matched to a gene: 9.

As for this clone: A read error is possible here, since a much larger clone lies one base away. Other DNA sequences of this sample code for an identical CDR3. The chain uses TRBV11-2 and TRBJ2-7; no reliable D call. The germline CDR1 and CDR2 sequences are SGHAT and FQNNGV. The V end lost 6 bases, the J end lost 3 bases, and 6 bases lay between the germline ends. This CDR3 comprises 11 residues. The chain's CDR3 is CASSSSYEQYF. The CDR3 region has the DNA TGTGCCAGCAGTTCCAGCTACGAGCAGTACTTC. Variable domain in full (rest from reference TRBV11-2 and TRBJ2-7): EAGVAQSPRYKIIEKRQSVAFWCNPISGHATLYWYQQILGQGPKLLIQFQNNGVVDDSQLPKDRFSAERLKGVDSTLKIQPAKLEDSAVYLCASSSSYEQYFGPGTRLTVT.

The V gene is TRBV18, the J gene TRBJ1-1; D might be TRBD1 (6 bases). This CDR3 comprises 15 residues. CDR1 KGHSH and CDR2 LQKENI come from the germline V gene. The V end lost 1 base, the J end lost 3 bases, and 12 bases lay between the germline ends. The CDR3 is CASSPQQGDDTEAFF. CDR3 nucleotides: TGTGCCAGCTCACCACAACAGGGTGATGACACTGAAGCTTTCTTT.

The rearrangement links TRBV9 to TRBJ1-1; TRBD1 aligns across 7 bases. V shed 6 bases, J shed 4 bases, and the junction held 9 bases outside the gene matches. This CDR3 spans 14 amino acids. The germline gives CDR1 SGDLS, CDR2 YYNGEE. The CDR3 nucleotides read TGTGCCAGCACCCTTGGACAGGCTGCCACTGAAGCTTTCTTT. This encodes CASTLGQAATEAFF.

The chain uses TRBV5-1 and TRBJ2-7; TRBD1 matches 10 bases. V trimming: 2 bases; J trimming: 6 bases; junction bases outside the gene matches: 23. This CDR3 has 20 amino acids. Germline CDR1 SGHRS, CDR2 YFSETQ. The CDR3 nucleotides read TGCGCCAGCAGCTTTATACCCATAACCGACAGGGGGCTGCCCTCCCGCGAGCAGTACTTC. It is translated as CASSFIPITDRGLPSREQYF.

V gene TRBV11-2 combines with J gene TRBJ2-3, with D uncertain. The CDR3 consists of 13 residues. CDR1 and CDR2 (germline): SGHAT, FQNNGV. V was cut by 5 bases and J by 6 bases, with 12 bases left in between. The CDR3 bases are TGTGCCAGCAGCCTGACGCTGGGGGATACGCAGTATTTT. Its translation is CASSLTLGDTQYF.

The chain combines TRBV7-9 with TRBJ1-1, with D possibly matching TRBD1 (6 bases). Trimming shortened V by 5 bases and J by 2 bases, and 15 bases separated the two germline ends. Looked up from germline, CDR1 is SEHNR and CDR2 is FQNEAQ (reference sequence). CDR3 length equals 15 residues. CDR3 sequence (DNA): TGTGCCAGCAGCAGGGTCAGGGGTCCAAACACTGAAGCTTTCTTT. The encoded protein is CASSRVRGPNTEAFF.

The chain is built from TRBV6-1 and TRBJ1-6; 7 bases are shared with TRBD1. V lost 6 bases to trimming and J lost 6 bases; unmatched junction nucleotides: 5. CDR1 is MNHNS, CDR2 SASEGT, per germline. The CDR3 covers 14 residues. This chain's CDR3 is CASRTGQLNSPLHF. Here the CDR3 DNA reads TGTGCCAGCAGAACGGGACAGCTTAATTCACCCCTCCACTTT.

As for this clone: The sample has other DNA sequences that encode this CDR3 too. The chain is built from TRBV5-4 and TRBJ2-3; 10 nucleotides agree with TRBD2. Germline CDR1 reads SGHNT; CDR2 reads YYREEE (reference sequence). Unmatched junction bases numbered 3, after V lost 2 bases and J lost 0 bases. The CDR3 covers 16 residues. The CDR3 DNA follows: TGTGCCAGCAGCTTAAGGACTAGCGGTAGCACAGATACGCAGTATTTT. Encoded protein: CASSLRTSGSTDTQYF.

The gene calls are TRBV23-1 and TRBJ2-7; 8 bases line up with TRBD1. TRBV23-1 is placed among ORFs of uncertain function. The CDR3 consists of 15 residues. V gave up 5 bases and J gave up 3 bases; unmatched junction bases: 9. Written as DNA, the CDR3 is TGCGCCAGCAGTGTCCCCGGACAGGGTAACTACGAGCAGTACTTC. Translation gives CASSVPGQGNYEQYF.

The chain is built from TRBV27 and TRBJ2-3; tentative D call: TRBD2 (6 bases). Germline CDR1 MNHEY, CDR2 SMNVEV (reference sequence). CDR3 length: 16 amino acids. The V gene lost 4 bases and the J gene lost 2 bases, with 16 bases spanning the gap. DNA for the CDR3: TGTGCCAGCAGTTCCCGAGGTAGCGGAACCACAGATACGCAGTATTTT. Amino acids: CASSSRGSGTTDTQYF.

The chain uses TRBV7-2 and TRBJ2-3, with D tentatively TRBD1 or TRBD2 (5 bases each). CDR1 is SGHTA and CDR2 is FQGNSA in the germline V gene. The ends were cut back, 5 bases at V and 4 bases at J, with 16 bases in the middle. CDR3 length equals 15 residues. This chain's CDR3 is CASSHPGRLSDTQYF. CDR3 DNA: TGTGCCAGCAGCCACCCGGGACGCTTATCAGATACGCAGTATTTT.

The rearrangement uses TRBV11-2 and TRBJ1-1, with D uncertain. Trimming pared 0 bases from V and 5 bases from J, leaving 7 bases between. Germline values: CDR1 SGHAT, CDR2 FQNNGV. The CDR3 has 13 amino acids. In nucleotides, the CDR3 is TGTGCCAGCAGCTTAGATCAGCGGACTGAAGCTTTCTTT. It encodes CASSLDQRTEAFF.

V and J are TRBV6-1 and TRBJ2-2; TRBD2 matches 7 bases. CDR1 and CDR2 from the germline V gene are MNHNS and SASEGT. The ends lost 4 bases at V and 1 base at J; junction bases unmatched: 6. This CDR3 is 16 amino acids long. Here the CDR3 DNA reads TGTGCCAGCAGTGGCCTACTAGCGCGGAACACCGGGGAGCTGTTTTTT. Protein product: CASSGLLARNTGELFF.

This clone has just a few counts. The chain links TRBV5-1 to TRBJ2-7; either TRBD1 or TRBD2 may supply D (5 bases each). Germline-derived CDR1 and CDR2 are SGHRS and YFSETQ. This CDR3 contains 18 residues. V was clipped by 0 bases and J by 1 base, with 20 bases between them. DNA for the CDR3: TGCGCCAGCAGCTTGGAAGCGATGACCGGGACGGCTTCCTACGAGCAGTACTTC. Amino acid sequence: CASSLEAMTGTASYEQYF.

The rearrangement joins TRBV7-3 to TRBJ2-7; D possibly uses TRBD1 or TRBD2 (5 bases each). The CDR3 covers 14 residues. The V gene's germline CDR1 is SGHTA and CDR2 FQGTGA. V lost 5 bases and J 6 bases, leaving 17 bases between the germline ends. CDR3 nucleotide sequence: TGTGCCAGCAGCCTCACTCTCGGGGCGGTCGAGCAGTACTTC. Translating gives CASSLTLGAVEQYF.

The rearrangement links TRBV4-3 to TRBJ2-4; D is possibly TRBD2 (5 bases). Germline lookup yields CDR1 LGHNA and CDR2 YSLEER. Between the trimmed V and J ends, which lost 0 bases and 7 bases, there was a span of 7 bases. This CDR3 has 13 residues. CDR3 amino acids: CASSQDRGNIQYF. The CDR3 DNA follows: TGCGCCAGCAGCCAAGATCGGGGTAACATTCAGTACTTC.

The chain links TRBV28 to TRBJ1-3; D gene unclear. The CDR3 totals 14 residues. Germline values: CDR1 MDHEN, CDR2 SYDVKM. Deletions cut 2 bases from V and 2 bases from J, with 7 bases between. CDR3 sequence: CASSLLGTGNTIYF. The CDR3 coding sequence is TGTGCCAGCAGTTTACTCGGGACTGGAAACACCATATATTTT.

The gene calls are TRBV5-1 and TRBJ2-3; 7 positions match TRBD1. V dropped 0 bases and J dropped 2; count of bases not matched to a gene: 6. CDR3 size: 16 residues. Germline CDR1 and CDR2: SGHRS and YFSETQ. CDR3: CASSLDGQGVTDTQYF. The CDR3 DNA is TGCGCCAGCAGCTTGGACGGCCAGGGGGTCACAGATACGCAGTATTTT.

The chain carries TRBV6-4 and TRBJ1-5; unclear D gene. Germline CDR1 MRHNA, CDR2 SNTAGT. V lost 8 bases, J lost 3 bases, and 14 bases lay in between. This CDR3 contains 14 residues. This CDR3 is CASVAPVSNQPQHF. Written as DNA, the CDR3 is TGTGCCAGCGTGGCTCCAGTCTCCAATCAGCCCCAGCATTTT.

This clone was seen a few times. The chain employs TRBV7-2 and TRBJ1-2; 8 bases fit TRBD1. The length of the CDR3 is 15 residues. V was pared by 5 bases and J by 7 bases, with 12 bases of the junction left unmatched. Germline loops: CDR1 SGHTA, CDR2 FQGNSA. This chain's CDR3 is CASSPWDRPPFGYTF. In nucleotides, the CDR3 is TGTGCCAGCAGCCCCTGGGACAGGCCTCCTTTTGGCTACACCTTC.

The CDR3, as DNA: TGTGCCAGCAGCCGGAGCTCGGAAAACATTCAGTACTTC. It is translated as CASSRSSENIQYF. J is TRBJ2-4 and V is TRBV7-2; no reliable D call. CDR3 length: 13 residues. CDR1 and CDR2 from the germline V gene are SGHTA and FQGNSA. V was pared by 5 bases and J by 5 bases, with 10 bases between. The complete variable domain, with remaining parts taken from reference TRBV7-2 and TRBJ2-4, reads GAGVSQSPSNKVTEKGKDVELRCDPISGHTALYWYRQSLGQGLEFLIYFQGNSAPDKSGLPSDRFSAERTGGSVSTLTIQRTQQEDSAVYLCASSRSSENIQYFGAGTRLSVL.